This TCR beta chain was captured by sequencing in a study of blood T cell repertoires in COVID-19. Study context: Specimens from acute and convalescent COVID-19 originated in the United States, Italy and Spain. Sources were T cells, B-cell-depleted T cells, or PBMCs; the material itself was cDNA or gDNA.

How the authors handled the data: Nucleated cell counts were estimated from reference gene primer amplification. Profiling relied on immunoSEQ multiplex PCR, and the TCRdb table lists in-frame clones only, not all of them. That table is the source of V, J and clone size, and D and trimming were worked out from the DNA. The top ten clones hold 3.5% to 4.5% of a sample with about 330,000 clones, roughly 90% of them seen once. V dropped 2 bases and J dropped 5 bases, with 12 bases sitting between them. Germline values: CDR1 LGHNA, CDR2 YSLEER. The CDR3 consists of 14 residues. The sequenced material came from peripheral blood. The TCR originated in a woman in her fifties or sixties with active or convalescent COVID-19. The chain joins TRBV4-3 to TRBJ1-1; D may be TRBD1 (5 bases). The CDR3 sequence: CASSQSGGATEAFF. DNA for the CDR3: TGCGCCAGCAGCCAAAGCGGGGGAGCGACTGAAGCTTTCTTT.